Listed below are T cell receptor beta chains from one sample, sequenced in a study of blood T cell repertoires in COVID-19. Measured with immunoSEQ multiplex PCR; TCRdb has only the in-frame clones, and not every one. The sample gives roughly 180,000 clones, over 80% of which show up once; roughly 5.1% is in the top ten. The source material was peripheral blood. The origin of the receptors is a woman between 25 and 40 years old with acute or convalescent COVID-19. The conserved cysteine and the conserved F or W are not part of the CDR3 here. A clone size is listed for some rows: how often the clone was seen (once, few, many), or a class if it is expanded.

CDR3aa	v_gene	j_gene	abundance
ASSFWENSNQPQH	TRBV28	TRBJ1-5	once
ASRGQLNTEAF	TRBV12-3/TRBV12-4	TRBJ1-1	NA
SVEDRGSLYGYT	TRBV29-1	TRBJ1-2	NA
ASIPGGAANQPQH	TRBV19	TRBJ1-5	NA
ASSYPTGVFSETQY	TRBV6-2/TRBV6-3	TRBJ2-5	NA
ASSLLRGNSPLH	TRBV5-8	TRBJ1-6	NA
ASSEFGSGLGSYT	TRBV25-1	TRBJ1-2	once
ASSWRTGKGTGELF	TRBV5-4	TRBJ2-2	once
ASSQGGSSYEQY	TRBV4-3	TRBJ2-7	NA
ASSQGPVRTDTQY	TRBV14	TRBJ2-3	once
ASSLLAGTNTQY	TRBV28	TRBJ2-3	NA
ASSQVGRVNTEAF	TRBV14	TRBJ1-1	NA
ASSIRTVNTEAF	TRBV19	TRBJ1-1	NA
ASSEGGAVGNYGYT	TRBV27	TRBJ1-2	few
AWRGEGRHGYT	TRBV30	TRBJ1-2	NA
ASSQVGGDGYT	TRBV3-1/TRBV3-2	TRBJ1-2	NA
ASSLTWGNQPQH	TRBV6-5	TRBJ1-5	NA
ASSGGQGLFGYT	TRBV9	TRBJ1-2	NA
ASTDRVNEQY	TRBV7-9	TRBJ2-7	NA
ASSYRGFNTEAF	TRBV7-8	TRBJ1-1	few
ASSLDTSRETQY	TRBV7-2	TRBJ2-5	NA
ASRGTGGREKLF	TRBV28	TRBJ1-4	once
ASSRTQGSYGYT	TRBV6-5	TRBJ1-2	once
ASSIGTPGEAF	TRBV19	TRBJ1-1	NA
ASSFTGQETQY	TRBV28	TRBJ2-5	NA
ASSPKLAFLSYEQY	TRBV18	TRBJ2-7	NA
SVEPGQGRADTQY	TRBV29-1	TRBJ2-3	NA
ASSLRRLDWETQY	TRBV11-2	TRBJ2-5	NA
ASRSPTGASHEQY	TRBV2	TRBJ2-7	NA
ASSRAPGLGPYEQY	TRBV6-2/TRBV6-3	TRBJ2-7	NA
AWGERKETQY	TRBV30	TRBJ2-5	NA
ASSLDSGGLWDEQF	TRBV5-1	TRBJ2-1	NA
ASSFPTSGPNNEQF	TRBV4-2	TRBJ2-1	NA
ASSDPPFRDTEAF	TRBV6-4	TRBJ1-1	once
ASSGDRGAF	TRBV11-1	TRBJ1-1	NA
ACPDTSSGNTIY	TRBV30	TRBJ1-3	NA
ASSLSRGNGYT	TRBV27	TRBJ1-2	NA
ASSSDRVVAEQY	TRBV5-4	TRBJ2-7	NA
ASSLNGQPQH	TRBV7-9	TRBJ1-5	NA
ASSSTILAGIPYNEQF	TRBV6-2/TRBV6-3	TRBJ2-1	NA
ASGKGVSKQTQY	TRBV9	TRBJ2-5	NA
ASSLSGLDEKLF	TRBV5-8	TRBJ1-4	NA
ASTPAGHINEQF	TRBV28	TRBJ2-1	NA
ASSSGNQPQH	TRBV28	TRBJ1-5	NA
ASSLNSYGYT	TRBV28	TRBJ1-2	once
ASSESGTSGGGQETQY	TRBV25-1	TRBJ2-5	NA